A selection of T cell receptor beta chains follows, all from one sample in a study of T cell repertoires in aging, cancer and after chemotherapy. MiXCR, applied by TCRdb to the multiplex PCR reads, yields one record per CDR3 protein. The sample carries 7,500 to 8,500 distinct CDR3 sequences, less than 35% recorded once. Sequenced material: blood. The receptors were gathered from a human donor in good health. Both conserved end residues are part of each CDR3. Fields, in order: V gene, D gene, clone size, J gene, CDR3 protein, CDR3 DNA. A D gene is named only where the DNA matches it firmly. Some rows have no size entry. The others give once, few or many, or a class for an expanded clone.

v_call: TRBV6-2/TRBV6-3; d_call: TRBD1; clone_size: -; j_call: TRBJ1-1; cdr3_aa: CASSDRERLRTEAFF; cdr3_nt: TGTGCCAGCAGTGACAGGGAGAGGTTAAGAACTGAAGCTTTCTTT
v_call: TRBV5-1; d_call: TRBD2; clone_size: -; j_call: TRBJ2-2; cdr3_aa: CASSLALAGNTGELFF; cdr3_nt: TGCGCCAGCAGCTTGGCACTAGCGGGGAACACCGGGGAGCTGTTTTTT
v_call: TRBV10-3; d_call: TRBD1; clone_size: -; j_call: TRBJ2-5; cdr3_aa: CAISRQGALPETQYF; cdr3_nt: TGTGCCATCAGCCGACAGGGGGCGCTCCCAGAGACCCAGTACTTC
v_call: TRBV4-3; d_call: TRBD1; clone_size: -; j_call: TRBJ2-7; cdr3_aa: CASSREGAGTGDEQYF; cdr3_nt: TGTGCCAGCAGCCGAGAGGGCGCTGGGACAGGGGACGAGCAGTACTTC
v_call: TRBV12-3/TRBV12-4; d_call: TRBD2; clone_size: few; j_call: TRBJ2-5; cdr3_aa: CASSLASGGAETQYF; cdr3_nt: TGTGCCAGCAGTTTAGCTAGCGGGGGTGCAGAGACCCAGTACTTC
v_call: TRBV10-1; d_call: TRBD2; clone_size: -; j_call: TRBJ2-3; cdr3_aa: CASSDSGVVSTDTQYF; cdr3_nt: TGCGCCAGCAGTGACAGCGGGGTGGTGAGCACAGATACGCAGTATTTT
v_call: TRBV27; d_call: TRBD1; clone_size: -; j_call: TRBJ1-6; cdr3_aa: CASSYYLQGADSPLHF; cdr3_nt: TGTGCCAGCAGTTACTATTTACAGGGGGCTGATTCACCCCTCCACTTT
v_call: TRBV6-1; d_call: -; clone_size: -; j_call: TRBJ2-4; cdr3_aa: CASSELTGRAVGIQYF; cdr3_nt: TGTGCCAGCAGTGAATTAACAGGGAGGGCGGTGGGCATTCAGTACTTC
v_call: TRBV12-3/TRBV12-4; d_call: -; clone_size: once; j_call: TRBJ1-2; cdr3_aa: CASSPTIGASANYGYTF; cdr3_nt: TGTGCCAGCAGCCCTACGATAGGGGCGTCAGCTAACTATGGCTACACCTTC
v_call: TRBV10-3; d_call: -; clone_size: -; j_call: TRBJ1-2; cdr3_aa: CAISESRDIYGYTF; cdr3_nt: TGTGCCATCAGTGAGTCCCGGGACATCTATGGCTACACCTTC
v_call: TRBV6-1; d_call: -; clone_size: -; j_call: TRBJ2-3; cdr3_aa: CASSVGTWEDTQYF; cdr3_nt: TGTGCCAGCAGTGTCGGGACCTGGGAAGATACGCAGTATTTT
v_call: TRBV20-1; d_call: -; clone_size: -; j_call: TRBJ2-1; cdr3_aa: CSAREYNERFF; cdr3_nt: TGCAGTGCACGGGAATACAATGAGCGGTTCTTC
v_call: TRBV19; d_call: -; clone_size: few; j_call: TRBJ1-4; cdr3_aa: CASSIGAGTNEKLFF; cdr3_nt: TGTGCCAGTAGTATAGGAGCGGGGACTAATGAAAAACTGTTTTTT
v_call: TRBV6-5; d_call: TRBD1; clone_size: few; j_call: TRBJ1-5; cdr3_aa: CARRDREVRPPQHF; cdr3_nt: TGTGCCAGGAGGGACAGGGAAGTACGGCCGCCCCAGCATTTT
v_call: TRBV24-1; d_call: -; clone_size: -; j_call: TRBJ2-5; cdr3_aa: CATASQETQYF; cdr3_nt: TGTGCCACCGCCTCTCAAGAGACCCAGTACTTC
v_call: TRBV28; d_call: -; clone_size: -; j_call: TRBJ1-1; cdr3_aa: CASSFYTMNTEAFF; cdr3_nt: TGTGCCAGCAGTTTCTACACGATGAACACTGAAGCTTTCTTT
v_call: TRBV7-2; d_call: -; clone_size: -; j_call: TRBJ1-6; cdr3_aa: CASSRQSSYNSPLHF; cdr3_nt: TGTGCCAGCAGCCGACAGAGCTCCTATAATTCACCCCTCCACTTT
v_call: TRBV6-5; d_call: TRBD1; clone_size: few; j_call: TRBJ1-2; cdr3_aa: CASGDRGPQDGYTF; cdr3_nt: TGTGCCAGCGGGGACAGGGGTCCCCAGGATGGCTACACCTTC
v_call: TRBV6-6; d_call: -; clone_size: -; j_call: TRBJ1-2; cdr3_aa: CARSYDVTSNYGYTF; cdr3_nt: TGTGCCAGAAGTTACGATGTCACTTCTAACTATGGCTACACCTTC
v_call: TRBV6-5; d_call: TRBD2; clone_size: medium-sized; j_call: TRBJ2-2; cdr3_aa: CASRAGGRAGELFF; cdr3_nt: TGTGCCAGCAGAGCGGGGGGAAGGGCCGGGGAGCTGTTTTTT
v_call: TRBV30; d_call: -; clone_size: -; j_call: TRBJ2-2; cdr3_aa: CAWSRVQEGTGELFF; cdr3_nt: TGTGCCTGGAGTCGGGTACAGGAGGGTACCGGGGAGCTGTTTTTT
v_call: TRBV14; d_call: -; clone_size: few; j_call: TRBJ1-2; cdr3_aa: CASSSTGLGYGYTF; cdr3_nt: TGTGCCAGCAGCAGCACGGGGTTAGGATATGGCTACACCTTC
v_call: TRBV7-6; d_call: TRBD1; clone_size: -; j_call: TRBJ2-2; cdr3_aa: CASSFLRDRGSGELFF; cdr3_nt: TGTGCCAGCAGCTTCCTCCGGGACAGGGGTTCCGGGGAGCTGTTTTTT
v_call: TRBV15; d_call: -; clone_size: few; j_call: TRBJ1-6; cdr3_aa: CATSRATGGAGSSYNSPLHF; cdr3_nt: TGTGCCACCAGCAGAGCGACGGGAGGGGCTGGAAGCTCCTATAATTCACCCCTCCACTTT
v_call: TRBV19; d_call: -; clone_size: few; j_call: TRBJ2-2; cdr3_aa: CASSFRNTGELFF; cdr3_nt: TGTGCCAGTAGTTTCAGGAACACCGGGGAGCTGTTTTTT
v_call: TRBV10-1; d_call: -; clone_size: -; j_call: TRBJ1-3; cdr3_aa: CASRPDTIGNTIYF; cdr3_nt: TGCGCCAGTCGCCCGGACACTATAGGAAACACCATATATTTT
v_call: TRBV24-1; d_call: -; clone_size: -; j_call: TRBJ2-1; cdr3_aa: CATSEPEGAQKEVNNEQFF; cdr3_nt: TGTGCCACCAGTGAACCGGAGGGGGCACAGAAGGAGGTTAACAATGAGCAGTTCTTC
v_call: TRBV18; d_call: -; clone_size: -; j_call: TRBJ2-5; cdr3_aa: CASSPGQERETQYF; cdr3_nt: TGTGCCAGCTCACCAGGGCAGGAAAGGGAGACCCAGTACTTC
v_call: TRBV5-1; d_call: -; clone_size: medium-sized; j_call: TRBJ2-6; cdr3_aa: CASSLTLIRAGANVLTF; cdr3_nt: TGCGCCAGCAGCTTGACACTTATCAGGGCCGGGGCCAACGTCCTGACTTTC
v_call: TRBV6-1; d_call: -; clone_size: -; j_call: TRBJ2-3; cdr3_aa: CASSDPWATDTQYF; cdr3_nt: TGTGCCAGCTCGGACCCTTGGGCCACAGATACGCAGTATTTT
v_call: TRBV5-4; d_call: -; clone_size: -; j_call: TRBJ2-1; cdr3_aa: CASRPPQGYEQFF; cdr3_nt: TGTGCCAGCAGACCCCCTCAGGGGTATGAGCAGTTCTTC
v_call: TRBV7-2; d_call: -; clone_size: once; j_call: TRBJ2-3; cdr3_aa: CASSLRGGTDTQYF; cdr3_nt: TGTGCCAGCAGCTTAAGGGGGGGAACAGATACGCAGTATTTT
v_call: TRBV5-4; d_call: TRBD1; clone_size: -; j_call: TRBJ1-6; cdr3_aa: CASSLEDRVGSLLHF; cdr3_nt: TGTGCCAGCAGCTTGGAGGACAGGGTTGGTTCACTCCTCCACTTT
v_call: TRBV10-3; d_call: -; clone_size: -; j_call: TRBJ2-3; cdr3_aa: CAISGASLGTDTQYF; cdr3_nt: TGTGCCATCAGTGGGGCGTCCCTAGGCACAGATACGCAGTATTTT
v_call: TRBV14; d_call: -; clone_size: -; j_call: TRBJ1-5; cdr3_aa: CASSQVETGPQHF; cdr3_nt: TGTGCCAGCAGCCAAGTTGAGACGGGGCCCCAGCATTTT
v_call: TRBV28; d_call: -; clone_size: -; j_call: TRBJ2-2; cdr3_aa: CASGGAANTGELFF; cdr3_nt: TGTGCCAGCGGGGGGGCGGCGAACACCGGGGAGCTGTTTTTT
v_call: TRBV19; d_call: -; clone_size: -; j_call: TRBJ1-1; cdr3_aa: CASSTLLNGQRNTEAFF; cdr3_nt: TGTGCCAGTAGTACGCTGTTAAACGGACAGAGGAACACTGAAGCTTTCTTT
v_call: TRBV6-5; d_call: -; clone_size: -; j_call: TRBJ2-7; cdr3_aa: CAVARTENYEQYF; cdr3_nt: TGTGCCGTCGCTAGAACAGAGAACTACGAGCAGTACTTC
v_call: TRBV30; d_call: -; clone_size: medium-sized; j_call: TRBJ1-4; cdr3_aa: CAWRVDEKLFF; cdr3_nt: TGTGCCTGGAGAGTCGATGAAAAACTGTTTTTT
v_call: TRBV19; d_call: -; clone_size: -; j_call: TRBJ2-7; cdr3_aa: CASSADGRAYEQYF; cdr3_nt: TGTGCCAGTAGTGCAGATGGACGGGCCTACGAGCAGTACTTC
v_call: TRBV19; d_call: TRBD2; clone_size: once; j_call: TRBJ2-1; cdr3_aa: CASSRDYRDEQFF; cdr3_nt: TGTGCCAGTAGTCGGGACTACCGGGATGAGCAGTTCTTC
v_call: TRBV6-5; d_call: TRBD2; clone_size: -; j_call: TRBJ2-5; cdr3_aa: CASSRTSGGPQETQYF; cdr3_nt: TGTGCCAGCAGTAGGACTAGCGGGGGGCCACAAGAGACCCAGTACTTC
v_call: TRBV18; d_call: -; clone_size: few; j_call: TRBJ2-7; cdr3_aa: CASSPFFQVPSYEQYF; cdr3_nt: TGTGCCAGCTCACCATTCTTCCAGGTCCCCTCCTACGAGCAGTACTTC
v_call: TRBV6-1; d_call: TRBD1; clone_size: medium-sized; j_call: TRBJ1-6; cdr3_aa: CASSEWRDSNSPLHF; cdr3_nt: TGTGCCAGCAGTGAATGGCGGGACAGTAATTCACCCCTCCACTTT
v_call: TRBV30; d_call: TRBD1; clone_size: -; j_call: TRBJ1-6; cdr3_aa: CAWSVGGGGQMNSPLHF; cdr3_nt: TGTGCCTGGAGTGTAGGGGGTGGGGGACAGATGAATTCACCCCTCCACTTT
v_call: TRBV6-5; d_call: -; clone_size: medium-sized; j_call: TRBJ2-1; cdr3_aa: CASSYSSLLGNEQFF; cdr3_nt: TGTGCCAGCAGTTATTCCTCTTTGCTAGGCAATGAGCAGTTCTTC